This is a list of T cell receptor beta chains from one sample in a study of cytomegalovirus exposure and HLA in healthy donors. Using immunoSEQ multiplex PCR, the repertoire was profiled, and TCRdb retains in-frame clones only, with some absent. The sample table sets out about 200,000 clones. What was sequenced was PBMCs. Receptors were obtained from a boy aged 5 to 17 in good health and CMV-seronegative. The CDR3 runs from the conserved cysteine through the conserved F or W. The order of the fields is V gene, J gene, D gene, CDR3 protein, CDR3 DNA. A D gene is named only where the DNA matches it firmly.

v_call: TRBV7-8; j_call: TRBJ1-6; d_call: TRBD1; cdr3_aa: CASLPTGATNSPLHF; cdr3_nt: TGTGCCAGCTTACCGACAGGGGCGACTAATTCACCCCTCCACTTT
v_call: TRBV5-1; j_call: TRBJ2-2; d_call: -; cdr3_aa: CASSLAAANTGELFF; cdr3_nt: TGCGCCAGCAGCTTGGCGGCGGCGAACACCGGGGAGCTGTTTTTT
v_call: TRBV29-1; j_call: TRBJ1-1; d_call: -; cdr3_aa: CSVETGRGEAFF; cdr3_nt: TGCAGCGTTGAAACAGGGAGAGGAGAAGCTTTCTTT
v_call: TRBV29-1; j_call: TRBJ1-3; d_call: TRBD1; cdr3_aa: CSVVGQSSGNTIYF; cdr3_nt: TGCAGCGTTGTGGGACAGTCTTCTGGAAACACCATATATTTT
v_call: TRBV2; j_call: TRBJ2-3; d_call: TRBD2; cdr3_aa: CASSGERGTDTQYF; cdr3_nt: TGTGCCAGCAGTGGCGAGCGGGGGACGGATACGCAGTATTTT
v_call: TRBV9; j_call: TRBJ1-1; d_call: TRBD1; cdr3_aa: CASSTGQGANTEAFF; cdr3_nt: TGTGCCAGCAGCACAGGACAGGGGGCGAACACTGAAGCTTTCTTT
v_call: TRBV6-6; j_call: TRBJ2-7; d_call: -; cdr3_aa: CASSYVEGEQYF; cdr3_nt: TGTGCCAGCAGTTACGTAGAGGGCGAGCAGTACTTC
v_call: TRBV2; j_call: TRBJ2-7; d_call: -; cdr3_aa: CASSDRTAYNEQYF; cdr3_nt: TGTGCCAGCAGTGACCGGACAGCTTACAACGAGCAGTACTTC
v_call: TRBV19; j_call: TRBJ2-1; d_call: -; cdr3_aa: CASSIRGKVNEQFF; cdr3_nt: TGTGCCAGTAGTATTCGGGGGAAGGTCAATGAGCAGTTCTTC
v_call: TRBV5-1; j_call: TRBJ2-5; d_call: TRBD1; cdr3_aa: CASSQRQGEVGETQYF; cdr3_nt: TGCGCCAGCAGCCAACGACAGGGGGAAGTCGGAGAGACCCAGTACTTC
v_call: TRBV7-6; j_call: TRBJ2-1; d_call: -; cdr3_aa: CASSLGGGLNNEQFF; cdr3_nt: TGTGCCAGCAGCTTAGGGGGGGGCCTTAACAATGAGCAGTTCTTC
v_call: TRBV19; j_call: TRBJ1-1; d_call: -; cdr3_aa: CASSIYSSGAEAFF; cdr3_nt: TGTGCCAGTAGTATATACTCCTCGGGAGCTGAAGCTTTCTTT
v_call: TRBV6-1; j_call: TRBJ1-2; d_call: TRBD1; cdr3_aa: CASSERNRGVGYTF; cdr3_nt: TGTGCCAGCAGTGAAAGGAACAGGGGTGTCGGCTACACCTTC
v_call: TRBV28; j_call: TRBJ1-5; d_call: -; cdr3_aa: CASSLLTGPAKPQHF; cdr3_nt: TGTGCCAGCAGTTTACTAACAGGGCCCGCAAAGCCCCAGCATTTT
v_call: TRBV27; j_call: TRBJ2-7; d_call: TRBD1; cdr3_aa: CASSWDRGGEQYF; cdr3_nt: TGTGCCAGCAGTTGGGACAGGGGCGGCGAGCAGTACTTC
v_call: TRBV5-1; j_call: TRBJ1-1; d_call: TRBD1; cdr3_aa: CASSSGTGHTEAFF; cdr3_nt: TGCGCCAGCAGCTCCGGGACAGGGCACACTGAAGCTTTCTTT
v_call: TRBV7-9; j_call: TRBJ1-5; d_call: -; cdr3_aa: CASSPISLRGSNQPQHF; cdr3_nt: TGTGCCAGCAGCCCAATCTCCCTACGAGGGAGCAATCAGCCCCAGCATTTT
v_call: TRBV9; j_call: TRBJ1-6; d_call: -; cdr3_aa: CASSSRQGGSPLHF; cdr3_nt: TGTGCCAGCAGCTCCCGTCAGGGTGGATCACCCCTCCACTTT
v_call: TRBV4-1; j_call: TRBJ1-5; d_call: -; cdr3_aa: CASTFDIFSNQPQHF; cdr3_nt: TGCGCCAGCACCTTTGACATTTTTAGCAATCAGCCCCAGCATTTT
v_call: TRBV28; j_call: TRBJ1-1; d_call: -; cdr3_aa: CASRPSVGTGNTEAFF; cdr3_nt: TGTGCCAGCAGGCCGTCCGTAGGAACGGGGAACACTGAAGCTTTCTTT
v_call: TRBV4-2; j_call: TRBJ1-5; d_call: TRBD1; cdr3_aa: CASSQVQGANQPQHF; cdr3_nt: TGTGCCAGCAGCCAAGTTCAGGGGGCGAATCAGCCCCAGCATTTT
v_call: TRBV15; j_call: TRBJ1-2; d_call: -; cdr3_aa: CATSRSGVGYTF; cdr3_nt: TGTGCCACCAGCAGATCAGGGGTTGGCTACACCTTC
v_call: TRBV5-1; j_call: TRBJ2-4; d_call: TRBD1; cdr3_aa: CASSWGPDRANIQYF; cdr3_nt: TGCGCCAGCAGCTGGGGGCCGGACAGGGCAAACATTCAGTACTTC
v_call: TRBV5-4; j_call: TRBJ2-7; d_call: TRBD1; cdr3_aa: CASSLGQGMDEQYF; cdr3_nt: TGTGCCAGCAGCTTGGGACAGGGGATGGACGAGCAGTACTTC
v_call: TRBV7-8; j_call: TRBJ1-1; d_call: TRBD1; cdr3_aa: CASSLRATGRFF; cdr3_nt: TGTGCCAGCAGCTTAAGGGCGACAGGGCGGTTCTTT
v_call: TRBV15; j_call: TRBJ1-1; d_call: TRBD1; cdr3_aa: CATSAKDRGGFIGTEAFF; cdr3_nt: TGTGCCACCAGCGCAAAGGACAGGGGCGGTTTCATTGGCACTGAAGCTTTCTTT
v_call: TRBV15; j_call: TRBJ2-5; d_call: TRBD2; cdr3_aa: CATSSLAGGASQETQYF; cdr3_nt: TGTGCCACCAGCAGTCTAGCGGGGGGCGCCAGCCAAGAGACCCAGTACTTC
v_call: TRBV7-2; j_call: TRBJ1-4; d_call: -; cdr3_aa: CASSLAGRGEKLFF; cdr3_nt: TGTGCCAGCAGCTTAGCAGGTCGGGGTGAAAAACTGTTTTTT
v_call: TRBV30; j_call: TRBJ2-7; d_call: -; cdr3_aa: CAWSGYEQYF; cdr3_nt: TGTGCCTGGAGTGGTTACGAGCAGTACTTC
v_call: TRBV9; j_call: TRBJ2-7; d_call: -; cdr3_aa: CASSARDTPLRMYF; cdr3_nt: TGTGCCAGCAGCGCCCGGGACACCCCACTTCGGATGTACTTC
v_call: TRBV5-1; j_call: TRBJ2-3; d_call: TRBD1; cdr3_aa: CASSLGQGSDTQYF; cdr3_nt: TGCGCCAGCAGCTTGGGACAGGGTTCAGATACGCAGTATTTT
v_call: TRBV7-9; j_call: TRBJ1-1; d_call: TRBD1; cdr3_aa: CASSLDRGMRTEAFF; cdr3_nt: TGTGCCAGCAGCTTAGACAGGGGTATGAGGACTGAAGCTTTCTTT